A single sample is the source of the 20 T cell receptor beta chains below, sequenced in a study of cytomegalovirus exposure and HLA in healthy donors (dated by TCRdb to about 2017). Libraries were built with the immunoSEQ multiplex PCR assay. A mixture of 60 forward primers for TCR Vbeta segments and 13 reverse primers for TCR Jbeta segments was used in the multiplex PCR. Drawn from immuneACCESS, this table holds only the in-frame rearrangements with V and J called that TCRdb kept. Clones are partly lost; checked studies trace under half to an unresolved V gene and leave the rest unexplained. The sample has 110,000 or so clones on record, roughly two thirds of them singletons. The biggest ten clones account for around 7.7% of the sample. The source material was PBMCs. All receptors come from a man aged 40-50 years in good health and CMV-seronegative.

CDR3 nucleotides: TGTGCCAGCAGCCCTGGCGGTTTAACCTTCACCGGGGAGCTGTTTTTT. This translates into CASSPGGLTFTGELFF. This sequence joins TRBV7-8 and TRBJ2-2; D gene unclear. From germline, CDR1 is SGHVS and CDR2 FQNEAQ. The CDR3 sequence is 16 residues long. Trimming removed 5 bases from V and 4 bases from J, with 17 bases in between.

The chain uses TRBV7-8 and TRBJ2-3; 7 nucleotides align to TRBD1. The length of the CDR3 is 15 residues. V gave up 1 base and J gave up 4 bases; unmatched junction bases: 5. The germline V gene has CDR1 SGHVS and CDR2 FQNEAQ. The CDR3 here is CASSLGEQGPDTQYF. The CDR3 DNA is TGTGCCAGCAGCTTAGGCGAACAGGGGCCAGATACGCAGTATTTT.

This CDR3 is CATQYEQYF. The CDR3 nucleotides are TGTGCCACCCAATACGAGCAGTACTTC. This chain joins TRBV6-5 and TRBJ2-7; D call uncertain. The CDR3 is made up of 9 amino acids. The V end was cut by 10 bases, the J end by 4 bases, with 5 bases between. Germline V gene sequence: CDR1 MNHEY, CDR2 SVGAGI.

This clone has only a few counts. The chain couples TRBV11-3 to TRBJ2-7, with 7 bases matching TRBD2. This CDR3 has 14 residues. CDR1 and CDR2 from the germline V gene are SGHNT and YENEEA. Trimming cost V 4 bases and J 2 bases; bases outside gene matches: 5. CDR3 DNA sequence: TGTGCCAGCAGCTCCCGACTAGCTCCCTACGAGCAGTACTTC. It is translated as CASSSRLAPYEQYF. The entire variable domain, with the rest obtained from reference TRBV11-3 and TRBJ2-7, is as follows: EAGVVQSPRYKIIEKKQPVAFWCNPISGHNTLYWYLQNLGQGPELLIRYENEEAVDDSQLPKDRFSAERLKGVDSTLKIQPAELGDSAVYLCASSSRLAPYEQYFGPGTRLTVT.

The chain is built from TRBV5-1 and TRBJ1-1; D is unresolved. CDR1 is SGHRS, CDR2 YFSETQ, per germline. The length of the CDR3 is 16 residues. Trimming cost V 4 bases and J 1 base, with 17 bases left between them. CDR3 protein: CASSLGTHDTNTEAFF. Written as DNA, the CDR3 is TGCGCCAGCAGCCTAGGAACTCACGATACGAACACTGAAGCTTTCTTT.

This clone was seen a handful of times. The chain combines TRBV6-1 with TRBJ1-2; 8 bases agree with TRBD1. Per germline, CDR1 MNHNS and CDR2 SASEGT. Trimming removed 3 bases from V and 2 bases from J; junction bases left unmatched: 5. The CDR3 is made up of 15 amino acids. As DNA, the CDR3 is TGTGCCAGCAGTGATGGGGACAGGACCAACTATGGCTACACCTTC. Protein: CASSDGDRTNYGYTF.

The chain links TRBV2 to TRBJ2-2; D possibly corresponds to TRBD2 (6 bases). This CDR3 has 14 amino acids. V dropped 6 bases and J dropped 0 bases, with 8 bases sitting between them. Germline assignment: CDR1 SNHLY and CDR2 FYNNEI. The CDR3 is CASRRTTNTGELFF. CDR3 DNA sequence: TGTGCCAGCAGGAGGACTACGAACACCGGGGAGCTGTTTTTT. The full variable domain, completed using reference TRBV2 and TRBJ2-2, is EPEVTQTPSHQVTQMGQEVILRCVPISNHLYFYWYRQILGQKVEFLVSFYNNEISEKSEIFDDQFSVERPDGSNFTLKIRSTKLEDSAMYFCASRRTTNTGELFFGEGSRLTVL.

The V and J genes are TRBV27 and TRBJ1-5, with TRBD1 identical over 8 bases. V lost 6 bases to trimming and J lost 3 bases; unmatched junction nucleotides: 7. Germline V gene data show CDR1 as MNHEY and CDR2 as SMNVEV (reference sequence). CDR3 length: 15 residues. CDR3: CASRLDRALNQPQHF. The CDR3 region has the DNA TGTGCCAGCAGATTGGACAGGGCACTCAATCAGCCCCAGCATTTT.

V gene TRBV19 combines with J gene TRBJ2-7; 11 nucleotides match TRBD1. The CDR3 spans 18 residues. V lost 5 bases to trimming and J lost 3 bases; unmatched junction nucleotides: 15. Germline values: CDR1 LNHDA, CDR2 SQIVND (reference sequence). CDR3 amino acids: CASSDRTGGYPNFYEQYF. CDR3 DNA: TGTGCCAGTAGTGACCGGACAGGGGGCTACCCGAATTTCTACGAGCAGTACTTC.

The chain employs TRBV4-1 and TRBJ1-4; 7 nucleotides align to TRBD1. Germline loops: CDR1 MGHRA, CDR2 YSYEKL. The J segment lost 5 bases and the V segment lost 0 bases, leaving 3 bases of the junction unmatched. The CDR3 extends over 15 amino acids. The CDR3 here is CASSQETGSNEKLFF. The CDR3 nucleotides are TGCGCCAGCAGCCAAGAGACAGGGAGCAATGAAAAACTGTTTTTT.

This chain links TRBV6-1 with TRBJ2-7; 9 nucleotides align to TRBD1. V shed 5 bases, J shed 5 bases, and the junction held 7 bases outside the gene matches. The CDR3 consists of 14 residues. In germline, CDR1 is MNHNS, CDR2 SASEGT. In DNA form, the CDR3 reads TGTGCCAGCAGTCTCCGGGACAGGGTCAACGAGCAGTACTTC. This sequence encodes CASSLRDRVNEQYF.

J is TRBJ2-7 and V is TRBV30; TRBD2 matches at 8 bases. The germline V gene has CDR1 GTSNPN and CDR2 SVGIG (reference sequence). This CDR3 is built from 13 residues. Germline trimming cut 1 base from V and 3 bases from J; bases unmatched to any gene: 2. CDR3 DNA: TGTGCCTGGAGTGCAAGCGGGGGCTACGAGCAGTACTTC. This sequence encodes CAWSASGGYEQYF.

This clone was recorded only once. The chain couples TRBV7-9 to TRBJ1-4; D is undetermined. Per the germline V gene, CDR1 is SEHNR and CDR2 is FQNEAQ (reference sequence). CDR3 length equals 13 residues. V was pared by 7 bases and J by 5 bases, with 11 bases between. Written as DNA, the CDR3 is TGTGCCAGCACGGAGTCGGAGAATGAAAAACTGTTTTTT. It specifies CASTESENEKLFF.

J is TRBJ1-1 and V is TRBV9; 9 nucleotides align to TRBD1. Germline CDR1 and CDR2: SGDLS and YYNGEE. The CDR3 length is 15 residues. Losses at the gene ends were 2 bases for V and 7 bases for J; bases not matched to a gene: 9. This CDR3 is CASSVSQDRGFEAFF. CDR3 DNA: TGTGCCAGCAGCGTGAGTCAGGACAGGGGTTTTGAAGCTTTCTTT.

The chain couples TRBV7-9 to TRBJ1-4; 7 positions match TRBD1. Germline loops: CDR1 SEHNR, CDR2 FQNEAQ (reference sequence). The length of the CDR3 is 16 residues. J was trimmed by 3 bases and V by 6 bases; bases with no gene match: 10. The CDR3 DNA sequence: TGTGCCAGCAGTCCTATCCAGGGGGTTGCTAATGAAAAACTGTTTTTT. This sequence encodes CASSPIQGVANEKLFF.

V is TRBV5-1 and J is TRBJ2-1, with a weak D call TRBD1 (6 bases). The V gene's germline CDR1 is SGHRS and CDR2 YFSETQ. The CDR3 spans 15 residues. V was clipped by 2 bases and J by 7 bases, with 16 bases between them. The CDR3 here is CASSFSIGQSNEQFF. The DNA of the CDR3 is TGCGCCAGCAGCTTCTCCATCGGACAGTCGAATGAGCAGTTCTTC.

This rearrangement joins TRBV5-5 to TRBJ2-3; D is perhaps TRBD1 (5 bases). The CDR3 is 16 residues long. Germline CDR1 reads SGHKS; CDR2 reads YYEKEE (reference sequence). V lost 4 bases to trimming and J lost 2 bases, with 17 bases between them. The CDR3 loop reads CASSQTFRQSTDTQYF. CDR3 bases: TGTGCCAGCAGCCAGACCTTCAGACAGTCCACAGATACGCAGTATTTT.

This clone was detected a few times. The CDR3 is CAWSKQYTEAFF. The CDR3 DNA follows: TGTGCCTGGAGTAAACAGTACACTGAAGCTTTCTTT. V is TRBV30 and J is TRBJ1-1, with D unresolved. Trimming cost V 2 bases and J 3 bases, with 7 bases left between them. Germline-derived CDR1 and CDR2 are GTSNPN and SVGIG (reference sequence). There are 12 residues in the CDR3.

The chain employs TRBV7-9 and TRBJ2-2; 7 nucleotides align to TRBD1. The CDR3 is 15 amino acids. CDR1 and CDR2 from the germline V gene are SEHNR and FQNEAQ (reference sequence). With 0 bases clipped from V and 5 bases from J, the junction kept 3 bases outside the gene matches. The CDR3, as DNA: TGTGCCAGCAGCTTAGCTGGCAGGGGGACCGGGGAGCTGTTTTTT. Its translation: CASSLAGRGTGELFF.

The V and J genes are TRBV7-2 and TRBJ1-3, with a tentative D call TRBD1 (5 bases). The CDR3 covers 13 residues. Between the trimmed V and J ends, which lost 1 base and 7 bases, there was a span of 8 bases. The germline V gene encodes CDR1 SGHTA and CDR2 FQGNSA. The CDR3 nucleotides read TGTGCCAGCAGCTTAGGGCAGGGTAACACCATATATTTT. The encoded protein is CASSLGQGNTIYF.